Presented here are 29 T cell receptor beta chains from one specimen sequenced in a study of radiation and T cells in renal cell carcinoma. Clones were sequenced by immunoSEQ multiplex PCR, and TCRdb holds only the in-frame ones, with some missing. The table lists about 73,000 clones, around four fifths of them singletons. Time point given: blood 4 weeks post-SBRT, at nephrectomy. Treatment given: 15 Gy SBRT to primary tumor, nephrectomy 4 weeks later. The material sequenced was blood, taken from a patient whose treatment included radiotherapy and nephrectomy. These receptors were taken from a woman aged 60-75 years with renal cell carcinoma.

This clone was observed a single time. V is TRBV5-1 and J is TRBJ2-1; 8 nucleotides line up with TRBD2. The CDR3 length is 15 residues. J gave up 9 bases and V 7 bases, and 15 bases lay outside the gene matches. CDR1 is SGHRS and CDR2 is YFSETQ in the germline V gene. CDR3: CASGYREGQFTEQFF. The CDR3 coding sequence is TGCGCCAGCGGGTATCGGGAGGGGCAATTCACTGAGCAGTTCTTC.

The CDR3 DNA is TGTGCCAGCAGCGTACGGGGGGGCTCGAGCTCCGGGGAGCTGTTTTTT. Its translation: CASSVRGGSSSGELFF. The genes are TRBV9 and TRBJ2-2, with 8 bases matching TRBD2. The CDR3 has 16 residues. The V segment lost 1 base and the J segment 6 bases; nucleotides outside the gene matches: 8. Germline V gene sequence: CDR1 SGDLS, CDR2 YYNGEE.

The V and J genes are TRBV6-1 and TRBJ2-2, with 7 positions matching TRBD2. The CDR3 spans 15 residues. Per germline, CDR1 MNHNS and CDR2 SASEGT. V was clipped by 8 bases and J by 0 bases; unmatched bases: 6. CDR3 bases: TGTGCCAGCCATTTCGGGGGGACGAACACCGGGGAGCTGTTTTTT. It translates to CASHFGGTNTGELFF.

The V call is TRBV29-1, the J call TRBJ2-1; D might be TRBD1 (7 bases). V was cut by 7 bases and J by 9 bases, with 19 bases left in between. Looked up from germline, CDR1 is SQVTM and CDR2 is ANQGSEA. CDR3 length: 13 residues. CDR3 in amino acids: CSAKGPGGREQFF. The CDR3 DNA sequence: TGCAGCGCCAAGGGGCCAGGGGGGCGTGAGCAGTTCTTC.

The chain combines TRBV27 with TRBJ1-3; unclear D gene. V shed 2 bases and J shed 7 bases, with 9 bases lying between them. The CDR3 extends over 13 amino acids. Germline V gene sequence: CDR1 MNHEY, CDR2 SMNVEV (reference sequence). DNA for the CDR3: TGTGCCAGCAGTTTAAGTCAGCGTAACACCATATATTTT. As protein: CASSLSQRNTIYF.

This chain connects TRBV19 to TRBJ2-1; weak D call: TRBD2 (7 bases). V lost 3 bases and J 0 bases, leaving 12 bases between the germline ends. Germline V gene lookup returns CDR1 LNHDA and CDR2 SQIVND (reference sequence). CDR3 length: 16 residues. The CDR3 DNA reads TGTGCCAGTAGTATGGTGGCGGGGGCCTCCTACAATGAGCAGTTCTTC. Translation gives CASSMVAGASYNEQFF.

This chain links TRBV28 with TRBJ1-1; no clear D. Germline V gives CDR1 MDHEN, CDR2 SYDVKM. The CDR3 totals 13 residues. V was cut by 4 bases and J by 3 bases, with 9 bases left in between. The CDR3 reads CASSSWGYTEAFF. The CDR3 DNA reads TGTGCCAGCAGTTCGTGGGGTTACACTGAAGCTTTCTTT.

The chain joins TRBV5-1 to TRBJ1-1; 9 nucleotides match TRBD1. The CDR3 runs to 16 residues. V gave up 0 bases and J gave up 4 bases; unmatched junction bases: 7. Germline assignment: CDR1 SGHRS and CDR2 YFSETQ. The CDR3 coding sequence is TGCGCCAGCAGCTTGGCCGAGGCGGGACAGGGCACTGAAGCTTTCTTT. Residues: CASSLAEAGQGTEAFF.

The V gene is TRBV6-6, the J gene TRBJ2-5, with TRBD1 matching over 8 bases. Trimming took 5 bases from V and 2 from J; bases not matched to a gene: 7. This CDR3 is built from 15 residues. From germline, CDR1 is MNHNY and CDR2 SVGAGI (reference sequence). DNA of the CDR3: TGTGCCAGCAGTGCGGCAGGGGGCAGGCAAGAGACCCAGTACTTC. It specifies CASSAAGGRQETQYF.

The chain is built from TRBV14 and TRBJ1-2; TRBD1 is a possible D gene (5 bases). CDR1 is SGHDN and CDR2 is FVKESK in the germline V gene. The V gene lost 0 bases and the J gene lost 9 bases, with 14 bases spanning the gap. CDR3 length: 14 amino acids. DNA for the CDR3: TGTGCCAGCAGCCAAGATCGGCAGGGAGTGAGCTACACCTTC. Its protein is CASSQDRQGVSYTF.

The chain joins TRBV4-1 to TRBJ2-1, with D possibly matching TRBD1 (6 bases). The CDR3 runs to 14 residues. Trimming stripped 6 bases from V and 3 bases from J, with 12 bases between. Germline CDR1 and CDR2: MGHRA and YSYEKL. The DNA for the CDR3 is TGCGCCAGCAGGGGGCAGGGGCTCTACAATGAGCAGTTCTTC. Translated, it gives CASRGQGLYNEQFF.

This chain links TRBV27 with TRBJ2-5; TRBD1 matches 7 bases. Germline-derived CDR1 and CDR2 are MNHEY and SMNVEV (reference sequence). Losses at the gene ends were 4 bases for V and 4 bases for J; bases not matched to a gene: 12. CDR3 size: 16 residues. CDR3 sequence: CASSSQGTARGETQYF. The CDR3 DNA reads TGTGCCAGCAGTTCCCAAGGGACAGCCAGGGGAGAGACCCAGTACTTC.

J is TRBJ2-5 and V is TRBV6-1; 8 positions match TRBD2. CDR3 size: 13 residues. V lost 8 bases and J lost 1; bases outside the gene matches: 3. Germline CDR1 and CDR2: MNHNS and SASEGT. The CDR3 loop reads CASATSGQETQYF. CDR3 DNA: TGTGCCAGCGCAACTAGCGGCCAAGAGACCCAGTACTTC.

The V gene is TRBV19, the J gene TRBJ1-5; the D is unclear. V gave up 4 bases and J gave up 3 bases, with 10 bases separating them. Looked up from germline, CDR1 is LNHDA and CDR2 is SQIVND (reference sequence). The CDR3 is made up of 14 amino acids. CDR3 protein: CASSTNSYNQPQHF. The CDR3 DNA follows: TGTGCCAGTAGTACCAACAGCTACAATCAGCCCCAGCATTTT.

The chain combines TRBV19 with TRBJ2-5, with 8 bases matching TRBD2. This CDR3 has 13 residues. The germline V gene encodes CDR1 LNHDA and CDR2 SQIVND (reference sequence). V trimming: 2 bases; J trimming: 11 bases; junction bases outside the gene matches: 7. CDR3 in amino acids: CASSIRPGREQYF. CDR3 DNA sequence: TGTGCCAGTAGTATACGGCCCGGGAGGGAGCAGTACTTC.

This clone was counted between two and nine times. The rearrangement joins TRBV2 to TRBJ1-2; D not resolved. The CDR3 runs 11 residues. Germline CDR1 reads SNHLY; CDR2 reads FYNNEI. Trimming left V 8 bases short and J 7 bases short, with 11 bases between. The CDR3 coding sequence is TGTGCCAGCCACTTCGCCCGTGGCTACACCTTC. Translation: CASHFARGYTF.

The gene calls are TRBV4-1 and TRBJ2-7; TRBD2 matches at 12 bases. Germline V lookup: CDR1 MGHRA, CDR2 YSYEKL. With 1 base clipped from V and 4 bases from J, the junction kept 5 bases outside the gene matches. The CDR3 has 16 amino acids. CDR3 sequence: CASSQGPSGGGYEQYF. CDR3 bases: TGCGCCAGCAGCCAAGGGCCTAGCGGGGGGGGATACGAGCAGTACTTC.

The chain employs TRBV10-3 and TRBJ1-6, with 9 bases that match TRBD1. Germline V lookup: CDR1 ENHRY, CDR2 SYGVKD. V lost 0 bases and J lost 10; bases outside the gene matches: 7. CDR3 size: 16 residues. CDR3 coding DNA: TGTGCCATCAGTGAGTCCCCGGACAGGGGCGGATCACCCCTCCACTTT. Amino acids: CAISESPDRGGSPLHF.

The chain links TRBV4-1 to TRBJ2-3, with D unresolved. The germline V gene has CDR1 MGHRA and CDR2 YSYEKL. Between the trimmed V and J ends, which lost 3 bases and 6 bases, there was a span of 4 bases. This CDR3 spans 11 amino acids. The CDR3 sequence is CASSHTDTQYF. The CDR3 DNA reads TGCGCCAGCAGCCACACGGATACGCAGTATTTT.

V gene TRBV6-1 combines with J gene TRBJ2-7, with TRBD1 matching 10 bases. The length of the CDR3 is 15 residues. Germline loops: CDR1 MNHNS, CDR2 SASEGT. Unmatched junction bases numbered 8, after V lost 5 bases and J lost 4 bases. The CDR3 sequence: CASSLSPGQGYEQYF. CDR3 in DNA: TGTGCCAGCAGTCTTTCTCCGGGACAGGGGTACGAGCAGTACTTC.

This clone was seen only once. The genes are TRBV5-1 and TRBJ1-4; 7 bases line up with TRBD1. The CDR3 has 14 amino acids. Trimming removed 4 bases from V and 7 bases from J; junction bases left unmatched: 7. Germline V gene sequence: CDR1 SGHRS, CDR2 YFSETQ. The CDR3 here is CASSHDRVAEKLFF. The CDR3 DNA reads TGCGCCAGCAGCCACGACAGGGTTGCTGAAAAACTGTTTTTT.

This chain connects TRBV28 to TRBJ2-1, with TRBD1 identical over 7 bases. V gave up 7 bases and J gave up 0 bases; unmatched junction bases: 6. The CDR3 length is 15 residues. Looked up from germline, CDR1 is MDHEN and CDR2 is SYDVKM. The CDR3 region is CASKDGTVSYNEQFF. DNA for the CDR3: TGTGCCAGCAAAGACGGGACAGTCTCCTACAATGAGCAGTTCTTC.

V usage is TRBV4-2 and J usage is TRBJ1-1; D perhaps matches TRBD1 (6 bases). Per germline, CDR1 LGHNA and CDR2 YNFKEQ. V dropped 1 base and J dropped 1 base, with 22 bases sitting between them. The length of the CDR3 is 19 residues. CDR3 bases: TGTGCCAGCAGCCAAGGTGTGTCAGGGGATACCCTATCGAACACTGAAGCTTTCTTT. This translates into CASSQGVSGDTLSNTEAFF.

The CDR3 protein is CASSPDYNSPLHF. For the CDR3, the DNA is TGTGCCAGCTCACCGGACTATAATTCACCCCTCCACTTT. The J gene is TRBJ1-6, the V gene TRBV18; D remains ambiguous. The CDR3 loop spans 13 amino acids. The V gene's germline CDR1 is KGHSH and CDR2 LQKENI. Between the trimmed V and J ends, which lost 3 bases and 3 bases, there was a span of 3 bases. The variable domain in full, completed from reference TRBV18 and TRBJ1-6, reads NAGVMQNPRHLVRRRGQEARLRCSPMKGHSHVYWYRQLPEEGLKFMVYLQKENIIDESGMPKERFSAEFPKEGPSILRIQQVVRGDSAAYFCASSPDYNSPLHFGNGTRLTVT.

This clone was counted once. The chain has TRBV10-3 and TRBJ1-2, with a tentative D call TRBD1 (5 bases). The CDR3 is 11 residues long. Germline-derived CDR1 and CDR2 are ENHRY and SYGVKD. The V end lost 2 bases, the J end lost 7 bases, and 5 bases lay between the germline ends. The CDR3 region is CAISEGAGYTF. CDR3 coding DNA: TGTGCCATCAGTGAGGGGGCTGGCTACACCTTC.

The gene calls are TRBV19 and TRBJ2-2; TRBD1 matches at 11 bases. This CDR3 region has 14 residues. Germline V CDR1 and CDR2: LNHDA, SQIVND (reference sequence). J lost 5 bases, V lost 6 bases, and 2 bases had no gene match. CDR3 nucleotide sequence: TGTGCCAGTAGCGGGACAGGGGGGACCGGGGAGCTGTTTTTT. Residues: CASSGTGGTGELFF.

CDR3 region: CAWSTYYEQYF. CDR3 coding DNA: TGTGCCTGGAGTACCTACTACGAGCAGTACTTC. The chain joins TRBV30 to TRBJ2-7; no clear D gene. The V end was cut by 2 bases, the J end by 3 bases, with 5 bases between. In germline, CDR1 is GTSNPN, CDR2 SVGIG (reference sequence). This CDR3 contains 11 residues.

CDR3 sequence reads: CASSLGQANYGYTF. DNA for the CDR3: TGTGCCAGCAGTTTAGGACAGGCGAACTATGGCTACACCTTC. The V call is TRBV28, the J call TRBJ1-2, with 7 bases lining up with TRBD1. The CDR3 has 14 amino acids. Germline CDR1 MDHEN, CDR2 SYDVKM. The ends lost 2 bases at V and 2 bases at J; junction bases unmatched: 2.

The rearrangement uses TRBV7-2 and TRBJ1-4; 8 nucleotides line up with TRBD1. This CDR3 contains 13 residues. Germline values: CDR1 SGHTA, CDR2 FQGNSA. Trimming at V came to 5 bases and at J to 6 bases, leaving 2 bases not matched to a gene. CDR3 in amino acids: CASSKDRDEKLFF. CDR3 in DNA: TGTGCCAGCAGCAAGGACAGGGATGAAAAACTGTTTTTT. The whole variable domain, filled in from reference TRBV7-2 and TRBJ1-4, reads GAGVSQSPSNKVTEKGKDVELRCDPISGHTALYWYRQSLGQGLEFLIYFQGNSAPDKSGLPSDRFSAERTGGSVSTLTIQRTQQEDSAVYLCASSKDRDEKLFFGSGTQLSVL.